One and the same sample provided the 16 T cell receptor beta chains below, sequenced in a study of blood T cell repertoires in COVID-19. Only in-frame clones appear in the TCRdb table, and some are missing; sequencing was by immunoSEQ multiplex PCR. The data show tens of thousands of clones, around 82% seen once. Sequenced material: peripheral blood. The receptors were sampled from a man over 45 with active or convalescent COVID-19.

This clone was picked up one time. The chain recombines TRBV6-2 or TRBV6-3 with TRBJ2-5; TRBD2 might be the D (5 bases). V lost 0 bases, J lost 5 bases, and 16 bases lay in between. The germline V gene encodes CDR1 MNHEY and CDR2 SVGEGT. This CDR3 is 16 amino acids long. CDR3 sequence reads: CASSYSAPAEQETQYF. The CDR3 DNA is TGTGCCAGCAGTTACTCGGCCCCAGCGGAGCAGGAGACCCAGTACTTC.

The chain is built from TRBV6-2 or TRBV6-3 and TRBJ2-7; 8 bases are shared with TRBD2. Trimming removed 5 bases from V and 4 bases from J; junction bases left unmatched: 16. Germline CDR1 and CDR2: MNHEY and SVGEGT. This CDR3 has 17 amino acids. CDR3 DNA sequence: TGTGCCAGCAGTCATCACGGGGGGGAGCGGGGGAGTTACGAGCAGTACTTC. As protein: CASSHHGGERGSYEQYF.

The chain links TRBV7-8 to TRBJ1-1; the match to TRBD1 covers 8 bases. Germline values: CDR1 SGHVS, CDR2 FQNEAQ. This CDR3 spans 15 amino acids. The V and J ends lost 5 bases and 3 bases, in that order; junction bases with no gene match: 8. The CDR3 region is CASSGQGRLYTEAFF. In nucleotides, the CDR3 is TGTGCCAGCAGCGGACAGGGTAGACTTTACACTGAAGCTTTCTTT.

The chain couples TRBV3-1 (or the pseudogene TRBV3-2) to TRBJ2-2; maybe TRBD2 (5 bases). Trimming took 4 bases from V and 5 from J, leaving 14 bases between them. This CDR3 is 15 amino acids long. Germline CDR1 and CDR2: LGHDT and YNNKEL (reference sequence). As DNA, the CDR3 is TGTGCCAGCAGCCGTATCGGAGGCGGGACCGGGGAGCTGTTTTTT. This translates into CASSRIGGGTGELFF.

This clone was detected a few times. The V gene is TRBV9, the J gene TRBJ1-3; 9 bases line up with TRBD1. Germline CDR1 and CDR2: SGDLS and YYNGEE. V shed 0 bases and J 5 bases; nucleotides not matched to a gene: 3. This CDR3 is 15 amino acids long. The CDR3 loop is CASSVDGTGRNTIYF. DNA for the CDR3: TGTGCCAGCAGCGTAGACGGGACAGGGCGAAACACCATATATTTT.

The chain carries TRBV6-6 and TRBJ1-5; 11 bases agree with TRBD1. The trim removed 2 bases at V and 11 bases at J, leaving 8 bases unmatched. CDR1 MNHNY and CDR2 SVGAGI come from the germline V gene (reference sequence). CDR3 length: 15 amino acids. The CDR3: CASSYAGQGDRTQHF. The CDR3 DNA follows: TGTGCCAGCAGTTACGCGGGACAGGGGGATCGAACCCAGCATTTT.

This clone showed up just once. The chain combines TRBV30 with TRBJ2-1; TRBD1 matches at 8 bases. CDR1 is GTSNPN and CDR2 is SVGIG in the germline V gene (reference sequence). After removal of 2 bases from V and 5 bases from J, the junction contained 5 bases not matched to a gene. This CDR3 is built from 14 residues. The DNA of the CDR3 is TGTGCCTGGAGTATCCAGGGGGCTGACAATGAGCAGTTCTTC. Its protein is CAWSIQGADNEQFF.

This clone is a singleton in its sample. This chain joins TRBV11-1 and TRBJ1-1; 9 bases agree with TRBD1. This CDR3 comprises 16 residues. V gave up 4 bases and J gave up 3 bases; unmatched junction bases: 9. Germline V gene lookup returns CDR1 SGHAT and CDR2 FQDESV (reference sequence). Here the CDR3 DNA reads TGTGCCAGCAGCTACGGGGACAGGGCGGCCTACACTGAAGCTTTCTTT. Residues: CASSYGDRAAYTEAFF.

The chain has TRBV7-9 and TRBJ2-3; 10 bases map to TRBD2. The germline V gene encodes CDR1 SEHNR and CDR2 FQNEAQ (reference sequence). The CDR3 is made up of 16 amino acids. After removal of 2 bases from V and 2 bases from J, the junction contained 4 bases not matched to a gene. CDR3 bases: TGTGCCAGCAGCTTAAGGACTAGCGGATTCACAGATACGCAGTATTTT. It encodes CASSLRTSGFTDTQYF.

This chain connects TRBV18 to TRBJ2-1, with 9 bases fitting TRBD2. Germline CDR1 and CDR2: KGHSH and LQKENI. The ends lost 1 base at V and 2 bases at J; junction bases unmatched: 0. CDR3 size: 15 residues. The CDR3 nucleotides are TGTGCCAGCTCACCACTAGCGGGGGCCTACAATGAGCAGTTCTTC. It is translated as CASSPLAGAYNEQFF.

The rearrangement joins TRBV4-3 to TRBJ2-3; 10 nucleotides match TRBD2. The length of the CDR3 is 16 residues. With 1 base clipped from V and 4 bases from J, the junction kept 5 bases outside the gene matches. Per germline, CDR1 LGHNA and CDR2 YSLEER. The CDR3 region has the DNA TGCGCCAGCAGCCAAGGGAGCGGGGGGGCGTCAGATACGCAGTATTTT. Translated, it gives CASSQGSGGASDTQYF.

The V and J genes are TRBV25-1 and TRBJ2-1, with 9 positions matching TRBD2. This CDR3 spans 14 amino acids. J gave up 7 bases and V 5 bases, and 6 bases lay outside the gene matches. Germline V gives CDR1 MGHDK, CDR2 SYGVNS. The DNA for the CDR3 is TGTGCCAGCAGTCCAGCGGGGGGAGGAAATGAGCAGTTCTTC. This sequence encodes CASSPAGGGNEQFF.

This sequence joins TRBV11-2 and TRBJ2-5, with 12 bases lining up with TRBD2. V trimming: 1 base; J trimming: 11 bases; junction bases outside the gene matches: 5. CDR1 and CDR2 from the germline V gene are SGHAT and FQNNGV. The CDR3 has 14 residues. Written as DNA, the CDR3 is TGTGCCAGCAGCTTAGGACTAGCGGGGGCCCAACAGTACTTC. Amino acid sequence: CASSLGLAGAQQYF.

This clone was counted a single time. The chain recombines TRBV6-5 with TRBJ1-1; D unresolved. This CDR3 comprises 12 residues. Germline values: CDR1 MNHEY, CDR2 SVGAGI. V shed 2 bases and J shed 8 bases, with 9 bases lying between them. CDR3 DNA sequence: TGTGCCAGCAGTTACATCGCGGGAGAAGCTTTCTTT. Translated: CASSYIAGEAFF.

The chain has TRBV5-4 and TRBJ1-2; a possible D gene is TRBD1 (5 bases). Looked up from germline, CDR1 is SGHNT and CDR2 is YYREEE (reference sequence). CDR3 length: 13 residues. The V gene lost 5 bases and the J gene lost 2 bases, with 10 bases spanning the gap. CDR3 residues: CASRLTENYGYTF. The CDR3 bases are TGTGCCAGCAGGCTGACAGAAAACTATGGCTACACCTTC.

The chain recombines TRBV19 with TRBJ2-7; 10 nucleotides agree with TRBD2. With 7 bases clipped from V and 0 bases from J, the junction kept 3 bases outside the gene matches. This CDR3 has 14 amino acids. Per the germline V gene, CDR1 is LNHDA and CDR2 is SQIVND (reference sequence). In DNA, the CDR3 is TGTGCCAGTACCACTAGCGGGGCCTCCTACGAGCAGTACTTC. It yields the protein CASTTSGASYEQYF.